A selection of T cell receptor beta chains follows, all from one sample in a study of shared clonotypes between healthy human individuals. TCRdb's copy holds only in-frame clones and misses some; the assay was immunoSEQ multiplex PCR. The table shows around 1.6 million clones, with approximately 98% occurring only once. What was sequenced was naive CD4+ T cells sorted from blood. These receptors came from a man aged 25-40 years in good health. Both conserved end residues are part of each CDR3. The D gene is left open where the match is weak. Rows may omit the clone size; those that give it use once, few, many or a size class.

TRBJ1-2,NA,NA,TRBV7-2,TGTGCCAGCAGCCCTCCCGCCGGACCGGGGAGGGCTAACTATGGCTACACCTTC,CASSPPAGPGRANYGYTF
TRBJ1-4,NA,NA,TRBV12-5,TGTGCTAGTGGTCTTTGGGGAAGCGATGAAAAACTGTTTTTT,CASGLWGSDEKLFF
TRBJ2-3,once,NA,TRBV5-1,TGCGCCAGCAGCCTGGGGGGAGATACGCAGTATTTT,CASSLGGDTQYF
TRBJ1-1,NA,NA,TRBV7-3,TGTGCCAGCAGCTCGGAGATGAACACTGAAGCTTTCTTT,CASSSEMNTEAFF
TRBJ1-5,NA,NA,TRBV19,TGTGCCAGTAGTATTTCCCCGGGGGCCCTCAATCAGCCCCAGCATTTT,CASSISPGALNQPQHF
TRBJ2-3,NA,NA,TRBV4-3,TGCGCCAGCAGCCAAGACAGAACTGGGGGAGATACGCAGTATTTT,CASSQDRTGGDTQYF
TRBJ1-1,NA,NA,TRBV18,TGTGCCAGCTCAATAGGGGGTGTCGTGAACACTGAAGCTTTCTTT,CASSIGGVVNTEAFF
TRBJ1-4,NA,NA,TRBV28,TGTGCCAGCAGCTTGGGGGGAGATTTGTATGAAAAACTGTTTTTT,CASSLGGDLYEKLFF
TRBJ2-3,NA,NA,TRBV5-1,TGCGCCAGCAGCCTAAGTGGGGGCACAGATACGCAGTATTTT,CASSLSGGTDTQYF
TRBJ1-1,NA,NA,TRBV30,TGTGCCTGGAGAGGGTCTAAGAACACTGAAGCTTTCTTT,CAWRGSKNTEAFF
TRBJ2-3,NA,TRBD2,TRBV28,TGTGCCAGCAGTCACCCCGCCGGGAGGGCCTCGTCAGATACGCAGTATTTT,CASSHPAGRASSDTQYF
TRBJ2-7,NA,NA,TRBV7-3,TGTGCCAGCAGCTTAATTGGGGGGTCCCCATACGAGCAGTACTTC,CASSLIGGSPYEQYF
TRBJ1-1,NA,NA,TRBV5-1,TGCGCCAGCAGCTTGGCCGGGTTTTCGGGGGCGGTGACTGAAGCTTTCTTT,CASSLAGFSGAVTEAFF
TRBJ1-5,NA,NA,TRBV2,TGTGCCAGCAGTCGTCAGGGCGTCGATCAGCCCCAGCATTTT,CASSRQGVDQPQHF
TRBJ1-4,NA,TRBD1,TRBV5-1,TGCGCCAGCAGCTTGGATGGACAGGACCATGAAAAACTGTTTTTT,CASSLDGQDHEKLFF
TRBJ2-3,NA,NA,TRBV10-3,TGTGCCATCAGTCAGGGGGATACGCAGTATTTT,CAISQGDTQYF
TRBJ2-7,once,TRBD2,TRBV19,TGTGCCAGTAGTCCCAGCGGGAGGCCACTCTCCTACGAGCAGTACTTC,CASSPSGRPLSYEQYF
TRBJ2-2,NA,NA,TRBV15,TGTGCCACCAGCAGAGATCCCCAGACCCGGGAGCTGTTTTTT,CATSRDPQTRELFF
TRBJ2-2,NA,TRBD1,TRBV6-6,TGTGCCAGCACCGACGGACAGGGTCGGACCGGGGAGCTGTTTTTT,CASTDGQGRTGELFF
TRBJ2-7,NA,TRBD2,TRBV29-1,TGCAGCGTAGGCCCCAGGACTAGCGGTAATTGGGAGCAGTACTTC,CSVGPRTSGNWEQYF
TRBJ1-1,NA,NA,TRBV10-1,TGCGCCAGCAGTGAGACAGCCGGTGGCACTGAAGCTTTCTTT,CASSETAGGTEAFF
TRBJ2-3,NA,NA,TRBV6-5,TGTGCCAGCAGTTACCTTGGGTTGGGGAACACAGATACGCAGTATTTT,CASSYLGLGNTDTQYF
TRBJ2-7,NA,NA,TRBV18,TGTGCCAGCCTAAGCCGGGACTCACTCTACGAGCAGTACTTC,CASLSRDSLYEQYF
TRBJ1-2,NA,TRBD1,TRBV5-1,TGCGCCAGCAGCCCGGGACAGGGTGTCGGCTACACCTTC,CASSPGQGVGYTF